These 9 T cell receptor beta chains came from one sample sequenced in a study of blood T cell repertoires in COVID-19 (dated by TCRdb to the early 2020s). Receptor amplification or capture employed the immunoSEQ multiplex PCR assay. The immuneACCESS repertoire file appears here via TCRdb, limited to in-frame rearrangements. These files lack a portion of the clones; in checked studies, under half of the deficit traces to unresolved V genes, and the cause of the others is not known. For this sample the table gives under 200,000 clones, of which 86% were detected only once. The ten top clones hold about 10% of the sample. The sequenced sample consisted of peripheral blood. The receptors stem from a woman aged 60 to 75 with COVID-19, enrolled during active disease.

The chain carries TRBV13 and TRBJ2-5, with TRBD2 matching 13 bases. J gave up 4 bases and V 5 bases, and 7 bases lay outside the gene matches. The CDR3 is 16 amino acids. Per germline, CDR1 PRHDT and CDR2 FYEKMQ (reference sequence). The CDR3 DNA follows: TGTGCCAGCAGCCCAGGACTAGCGGGAGAGGGAGAGACCCAGTACTTC. Protein product: CASSPGLAGEGETQYF.

V is TRBV24-1 and J is TRBJ2-7, with 12 positions matching TRBD2. Per germline, CDR1 KGHDR and CDR2 SFDVKD. CDR3 size: 17 residues. V lost 5 bases to trimming and J lost 0 bases; unmatched junction nucleotides: 7. CDR3 nucleotides: TGTGCCACCAGTGGACAGGCACTAGCGGGAGGCTCCTACGAGCAGTACTTC. Protein product: CATSGQALAGGSYEQYF.

This chain links TRBV7-2 with TRBJ2-5; TRBD2 is a possible D gene (6 bases). V lost 4 bases and J lost 0, with 12 bases in between. This CDR3 has 15 residues. The germline CDR1 and CDR2 sequences are SGHTA and FQGNSA. The CDR3 is CASSSTSQYQETQYF. In nucleotides, the CDR3 is TGTGCCAGCAGCTCGACTAGTCAGTACCAAGAGACCCAGTACTTC.

The V call is TRBV12-5, the J call TRBJ2-3; 9 bases are a match to TRBD2. V was clipped by 1 base and J by 3 bases; unmatched bases: 8. Germline CDR1 LGHNT, CDR2 FRNRAP. This CDR3 has 17 amino acids. The CDR3 DNA follows: TGTGCTAGTGGTTTGGCCGGACTAGCGCGAGGGACAGATACGCAGTATTTT. Its translation is CASGLAGLARGTDTQYF.

J is TRBJ1-5 and V is TRBV19; possible D gene TRBD1, 5 bases. Trimming left V 6 bases short and J 2 bases short, with 20 bases between. CDR3 size: 17 residues. Germline V gene sequence: CDR1 LNHDA, CDR2 SQIVND (reference sequence). In DNA form, the CDR3 reads TGTGCCAGTAGCCTTAGGGGCTCCCTTTCGCGCAATCAGCCCCAGCATTTT. It translates to CASSLRGSLSRNQPQHF.

The chain couples TRBV6-5 to TRBJ2-7, with TRBD1 matching 7 bases. There are 14 residues in the CDR3. The germline gives CDR1 MNHEY, CDR2 SVGAGI. Trimming cost V 7 bases and J 3 bases; bases outside gene matches: 9. The CDR3 coding sequence is TGTGCCAGCATTAGGGCAGGGGGAAGCTACGAGCAGTACTTC. This codes for CASIRAGGSYEQYF.

This chain joins TRBV6-2 or TRBV6-3 and TRBJ1-3, with D hard to call. The CDR3 loop spans 15 amino acids. Germline assignment: CDR1 MNHEY and CDR2 SVGEGT. The ends were cut back, 2 bases at V and 0 bases at J, with 8 bases in the middle. The CDR3 loop is CASSYSAFSGNTIYF. CDR3 nucleotides: TGTGCCAGCAGTTACAGCGCCTTCTCTGGAAACACCATATATTTT.

The genes are TRBV19 and TRBJ1-2; D remains unclear. V lost 5 bases, J lost 7 bases, and 8 bases lay in between. The V gene's germline CDR1 is LNHDA and CDR2 SQIVND (reference sequence). The CDR3 is made up of 11 amino acids. The DNA of the CDR3 is TGTGCCAGTAGTTCTACGGTTGGCTACACCTTC. Its translation: CASSSTVGYTF.

The chain uses TRBV28 and TRBJ2-7, with TRBD1 as a possible D gene (6 bases). The germline gives CDR1 MDHEN, CDR2 SYDVKM. This CDR3 spans 14 amino acids. Trimming shortened V by 9 bases and J by 4 bases, and 19 bases separated the two germline ends. The CDR3 spells CASCAGTSKYEQYF. Here the CDR3 DNA reads TGTGCCAGTTGCGCCGGGACAAGTAAATACGAGCAGTACTTC.